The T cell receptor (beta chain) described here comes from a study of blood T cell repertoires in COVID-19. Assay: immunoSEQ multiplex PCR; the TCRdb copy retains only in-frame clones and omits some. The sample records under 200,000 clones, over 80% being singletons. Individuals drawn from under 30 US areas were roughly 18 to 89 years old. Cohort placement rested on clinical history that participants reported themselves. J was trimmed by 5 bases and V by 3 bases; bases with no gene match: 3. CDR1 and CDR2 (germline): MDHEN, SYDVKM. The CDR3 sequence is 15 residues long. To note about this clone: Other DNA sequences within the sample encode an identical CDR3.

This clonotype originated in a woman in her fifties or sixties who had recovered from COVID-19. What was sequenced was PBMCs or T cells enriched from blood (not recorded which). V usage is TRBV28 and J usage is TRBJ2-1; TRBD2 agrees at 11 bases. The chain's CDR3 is CASSLIAGGNNEQFF. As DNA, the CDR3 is TGTGCCAGCAGTTTGATAGCGGGAGGGAACAATGAGCAGTTCTTC.